This T cell receptor (beta chain) came from a study of control samples from healthy donors and cancer patients. TCRdb keeps only in-frame clones here, not all; method: immunoSEQ multiplex PCR. Here the sample spans more than 95,000 clones, more than 80% being singletons. This clone came up once. J was trimmed by 1 base and V by 1 base; bases with no gene match: 3. The CDR3 spans 16 residues. Germline V gene data show CDR1 as SGHRS and CDR2 as YFSETQ. The clonotype was recovered from a woman aged 45 to 65 with colorectal cancer. The J gene is TRBJ1-1, the V gene TRBV5-1, with TRBD1 matching over 11 bases. Sequencing was performed on PBMCs. CDR3 bases: TGCGCCAGCAGCTTGAGTGGGACAGGGGGGAACACTGAAGCTTTCTTT. It is translated as CASSLSGTGGNTEAFF.